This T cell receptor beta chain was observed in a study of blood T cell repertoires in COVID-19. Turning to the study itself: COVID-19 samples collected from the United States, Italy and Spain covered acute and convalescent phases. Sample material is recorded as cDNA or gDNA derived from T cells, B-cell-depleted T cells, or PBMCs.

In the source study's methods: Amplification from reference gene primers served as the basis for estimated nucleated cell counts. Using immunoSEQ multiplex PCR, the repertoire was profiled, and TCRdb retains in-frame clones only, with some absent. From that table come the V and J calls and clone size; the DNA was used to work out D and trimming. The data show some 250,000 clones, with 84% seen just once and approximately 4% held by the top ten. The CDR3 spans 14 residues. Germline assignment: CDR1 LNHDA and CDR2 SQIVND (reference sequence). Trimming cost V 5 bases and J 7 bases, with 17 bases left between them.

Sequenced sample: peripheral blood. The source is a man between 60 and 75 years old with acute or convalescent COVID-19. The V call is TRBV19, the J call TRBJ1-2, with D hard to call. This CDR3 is CASSPELTTAGYTF. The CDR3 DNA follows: TGTGCCAGTAGTCCCGAACTCACGACTGCTGGCTACACCTTC.